Listed below are T cell receptor beta chains from one sample, sequenced in a study of cytomegalovirus exposure and HLA in healthy donors. TCRdb's copy holds only in-frame clones and misses some; the assay was immunoSEQ multiplex PCR. The sample lists about 280,000 clones, 88% seen once, with 0.92% in the top ten. The sample comprised PBMCs. Every receptor here comes from a woman under 30 in good health and CMV-seronegative. Each CDR3 is given with its conserved first and last residue. Fields, in order: J gene, clone size, D gene, V gene, CDR3 protein, CDR3 DNA. D genes are given only for firm matches. Part of the rows lack a size; the others show once, few, many or a class for expanded clones.

J gene: TRBJ2-1
clone size: NA
D gene: NA
V gene: TRBV5-1
CDR3 protein: CASSPAPGVGNEQFF
CDR3 DNA: TGCGCCAGCAGCCCGGCCCCGGGAGTGGGTAATGAGCAGTTCTTC

J gene: TRBJ1-5
clone size: once
D gene: NA
V gene: TRBV27
CDR3 protein: CASLGGTGSLWNQPQHF
CDR3 DNA: TGTGCCAGCCTCGGGGGGACGGGGAGCCTTTGGAATCAGCCCCAGCATTTT

J gene: TRBJ2-1
clone size: NA
D gene: TRBD2
V gene: TRBV11-3
CDR3 protein: CASSLDSGSGYEQFF
CDR3 DNA: TGTGCCAGCAGCTTAGACAGCGGGAGTGGGTATGAGCAGTTCTTC

J gene: TRBJ1-5
clone size: NA
D gene: NA
V gene: TRBV28
CDR3 protein: CASTGGNQPQHF
CDR3 DNA: TGTGCCAGCACAGGTGGCAATCAGCCCCAGCATTTT

J gene: TRBJ2-7
clone size: NA
D gene: NA
V gene: TRBV25-1
CDR3 protein: CASSVRAATEQYF
CDR3 DNA: TGTGCCAGCAGTGTCCGTGCGGCTACCGAGCAGTACTTC

J gene: TRBJ2-3
clone size: NA
D gene: TRBD2
V gene: TRBV6-1
CDR3 protein: CASSEVSGSRTDTQYF
CDR3 DNA: TGTGCCAGCAGTGAAGTTAGCGGGAGTCGTACAGATACGCAGTATTTT

J gene: TRBJ1-4
clone size: NA
D gene: TRBD1
V gene: TRBV29-1
CDR3 protein: CSVVPTTGGKEKLFF
CDR3 DNA: TGCAGCGTTGTACCGACGACAGGGGGAAAAGAAAAACTGTTTTTT

J gene: TRBJ2-7
clone size: NA
D gene: NA
V gene: TRBV4-1
CDR3 protein: CASSLGAFSYEQYF
CDR3 DNA: TGCGCCAGCAGCCTGGGGGCCTTTTCCTACGAGCAGTACTTC

J gene: TRBJ2-1
clone size: NA
D gene: TRBD1
V gene: TRBV27
CDR3 protein: CASSLGTGASNEQFF
CDR3 DNA: TGTGCCAGCAGTTTAGGGACAGGGGCTTCCAATGAGCAGTTCTTC

J gene: TRBJ1-2
clone size: NA
D gene: NA
V gene: TRBV2
CDR3 protein: CASSEDGQYGYTF
CDR3 DNA: TGTGCCAGCAGTGAAGACGGACAATATGGCTACACCTTC

J gene: TRBJ2-1
clone size: NA
D gene: TRBD2
V gene: TRBV28
CDR3 protein: CASRAEREGLFRNEQFF
CDR3 DNA: TGTGCCAGTCGAGCCGAGCGGGAGGGCCTCTTTAGGAATGAGCAGTTCTTC

J gene: TRBJ1-2
clone size: NA
D gene: NA
V gene: TRBV28
CDR3 protein: CASSLGQGHYGYTF
CDR3 DNA: TGTGCCAGCAGTTTAGGGCAGGGGCACTATGGCTACACCTTC